The text below deals with one T cell receptor beta chain. Amplification used 60 Vbeta primers and 13 Jbeta primers. Methods used by the authors: Roughly 11 million shared chains were among the 60 million to 80 million unique TCR beta chains that a later analysis counted. Produced via immunoSEQ multiplex PCR; TCRdb's table is partial and in-frame only. The DNA gave D and trimming, while V, J and clone size come from that table. The specimen's table records over 45,000 clones. This sample stems from a study of cytomegalovirus exposure and HLA in healthy donors. V lost 3 bases to trimming and J lost 0 bases, with 17 bases between them. Germline CDR1 and CDR2: MNHNS and SASEGT. The CDR3 contains 17 residues.

This sequence was found in a woman between 18 and 29 years old in good health and CMV-seronegative. The sequenced material came from PBMCs. This chain links TRBV6-1 with TRBJ1-1, with D tentatively TRBD1 (5 bases). CDR3 nucleotide sequence: TGTGCCAGCAGTGACCGAATTTCGACAGATCTGAACACTGAAGCTTTCTTT. Translated, it gives CASSDRISTDLNTEAFF.